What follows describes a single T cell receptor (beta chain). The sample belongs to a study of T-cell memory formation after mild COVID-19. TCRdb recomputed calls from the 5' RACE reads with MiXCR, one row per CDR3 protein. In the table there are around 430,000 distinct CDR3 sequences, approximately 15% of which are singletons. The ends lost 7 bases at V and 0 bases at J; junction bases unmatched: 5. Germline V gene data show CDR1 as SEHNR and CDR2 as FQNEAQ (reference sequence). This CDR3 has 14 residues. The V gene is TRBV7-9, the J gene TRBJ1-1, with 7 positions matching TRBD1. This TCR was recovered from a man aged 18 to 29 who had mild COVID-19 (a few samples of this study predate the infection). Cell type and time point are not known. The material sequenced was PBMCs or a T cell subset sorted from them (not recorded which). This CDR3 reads CASITTGLNTEAFF. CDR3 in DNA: TGTGCCAGCATCACGACAGGGTTGAACACTGAAGCTTTCTTT.